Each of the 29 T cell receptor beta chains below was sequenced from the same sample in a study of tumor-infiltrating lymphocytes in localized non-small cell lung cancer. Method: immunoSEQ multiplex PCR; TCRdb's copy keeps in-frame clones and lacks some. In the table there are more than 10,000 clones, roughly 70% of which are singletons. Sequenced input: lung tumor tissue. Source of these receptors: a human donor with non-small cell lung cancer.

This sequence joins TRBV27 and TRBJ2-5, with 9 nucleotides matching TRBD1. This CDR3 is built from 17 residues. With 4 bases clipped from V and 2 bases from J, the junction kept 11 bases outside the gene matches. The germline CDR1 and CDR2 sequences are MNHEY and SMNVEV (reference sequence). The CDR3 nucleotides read TGTGCCAGCAGTTCCTTCCTCAGACAGGGGGTTCAAGAGACCCAGTACTTC. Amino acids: CASSSFLRQGVQETQYF.

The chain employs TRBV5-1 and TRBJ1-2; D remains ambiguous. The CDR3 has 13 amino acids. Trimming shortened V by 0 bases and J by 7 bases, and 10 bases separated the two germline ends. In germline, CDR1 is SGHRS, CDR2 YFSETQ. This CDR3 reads CASSLGGSGGYTF. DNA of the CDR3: TGCGCCAGCAGCTTGGGGGGTTCGGGTGGCTACACCTTC.

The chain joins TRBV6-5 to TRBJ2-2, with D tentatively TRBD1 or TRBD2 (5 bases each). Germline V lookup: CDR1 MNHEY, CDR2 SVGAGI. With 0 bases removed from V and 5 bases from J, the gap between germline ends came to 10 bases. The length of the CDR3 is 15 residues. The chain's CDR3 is CASSYSYGGTGELFF. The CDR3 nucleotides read TGTGCCAGCAGTTACTCCTATGGGGGAACCGGGGAGCTGTTTTTT.

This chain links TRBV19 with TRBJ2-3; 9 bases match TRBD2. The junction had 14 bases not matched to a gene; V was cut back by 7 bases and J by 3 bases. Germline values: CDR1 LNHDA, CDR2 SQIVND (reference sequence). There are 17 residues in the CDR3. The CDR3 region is CASKRFGGGAITDTQYF. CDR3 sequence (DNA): TGTGCCAGTAAAAGGTTTGGCGGGGGGGCCATTACAGATACGCAGTATTTT.

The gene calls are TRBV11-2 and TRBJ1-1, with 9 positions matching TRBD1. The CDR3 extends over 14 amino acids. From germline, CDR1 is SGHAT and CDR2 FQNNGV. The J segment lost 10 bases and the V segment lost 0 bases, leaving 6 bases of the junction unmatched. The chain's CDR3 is CASSLEGTGFGAFF. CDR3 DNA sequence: TGTGCCAGCAGCTTAGAAGGGACAGGGTTTGGAGCTTTCTTT.

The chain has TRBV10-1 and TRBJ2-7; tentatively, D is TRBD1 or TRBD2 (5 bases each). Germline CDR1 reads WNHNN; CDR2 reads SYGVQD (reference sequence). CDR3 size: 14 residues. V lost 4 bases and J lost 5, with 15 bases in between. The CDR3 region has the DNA TGCGCCAGCAGTGCCGGGGCAGGGCCAGACGAGCAGTACTTC. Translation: CASSAGAGPDEQYF.

The CDR3 loop is CASSLVTGADYGYTF. The CDR3 bases are TGTGCCAGCAGCTTAGTGACAGGGGCTGACTATGGCTACACCTTC. The chain couples TRBV7-9 to TRBJ1-2; 8 bases match TRBD1. The V gene's germline CDR1 is SEHNR and CDR2 FQNEAQ (reference sequence). After removal of 1 base from V and 3 bases from J, the junction contained 4 bases not matched to a gene. This CDR3 spans 15 amino acids.

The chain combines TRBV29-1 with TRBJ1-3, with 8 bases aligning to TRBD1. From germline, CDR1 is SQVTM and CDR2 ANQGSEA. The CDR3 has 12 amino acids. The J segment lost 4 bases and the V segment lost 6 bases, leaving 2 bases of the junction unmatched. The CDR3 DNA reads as TGCAGCGTGTGGACAGGGGGAAACACCATATATTTT. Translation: CSVWTGGNTIYF.

The CDR3 DNA is TGTGCCTGGAGTGACCCCTCCAAACCCTACAATGAGCAGTTCTTC. It yields the protein CAWSDPSKPYNEQFF. The chain carries TRBV30 and TRBJ2-1; no definite D call. Trimming pared 1 base from V and 2 bases from J, leaving 12 bases between. Germline V lookup: CDR1 GTSNPN, CDR2 SVGIG (reference sequence). The length of the CDR3 is 15 residues.

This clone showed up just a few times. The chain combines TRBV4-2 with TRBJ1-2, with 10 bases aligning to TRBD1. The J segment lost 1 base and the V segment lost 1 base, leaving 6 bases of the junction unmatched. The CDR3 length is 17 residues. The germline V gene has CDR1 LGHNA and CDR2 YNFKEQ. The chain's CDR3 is CASSQGGTGAFNYGYTF. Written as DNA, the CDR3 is TGTGCCAGCAGCCAAGGGGGGACAGGGGCGTTTAACTATGGCTACACCTTC.

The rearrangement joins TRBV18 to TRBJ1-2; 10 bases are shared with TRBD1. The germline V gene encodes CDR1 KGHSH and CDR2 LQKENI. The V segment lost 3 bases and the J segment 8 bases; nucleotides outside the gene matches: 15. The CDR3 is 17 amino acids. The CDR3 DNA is TGTGCCAGCTCACCCCTAGGGACAGGGGTATCAGTCGGCGGCTACACCTTC. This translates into CASSPLGTGVSVGGYTF.

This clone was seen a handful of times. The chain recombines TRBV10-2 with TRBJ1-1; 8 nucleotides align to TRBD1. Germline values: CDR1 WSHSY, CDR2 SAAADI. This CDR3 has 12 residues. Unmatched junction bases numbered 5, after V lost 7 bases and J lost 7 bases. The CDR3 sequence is CASTPTGGEAFF. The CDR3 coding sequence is TGCGCCAGCACCCCCACAGGGGGTGAAGCTTTCTTT.

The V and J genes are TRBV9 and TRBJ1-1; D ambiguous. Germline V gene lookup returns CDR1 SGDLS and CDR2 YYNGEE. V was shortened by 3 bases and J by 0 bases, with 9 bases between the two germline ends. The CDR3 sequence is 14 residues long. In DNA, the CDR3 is TGTGCCAGCAGCGCTGACGTTATGAACACTGAAGCTTTCTTT. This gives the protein CASSADVMNTEAFF.

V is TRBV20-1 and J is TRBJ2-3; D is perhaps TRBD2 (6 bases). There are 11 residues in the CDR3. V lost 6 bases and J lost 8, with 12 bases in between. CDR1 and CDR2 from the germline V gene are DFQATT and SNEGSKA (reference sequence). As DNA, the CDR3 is TGCAGTGCCAGGGTGGGGGGTACGCAGTATTTT. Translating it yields CSARVGGTQYF.

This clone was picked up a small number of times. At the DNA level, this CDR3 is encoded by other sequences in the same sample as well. CDR3 bases: TGTGCCAGTAGTACCTCCTACAATGAGCAGTTCTTC. Translated, it gives CASSTSYNEQFF. The V call is TRBV19, the J call TRBJ2-1; D gene uncertain. CDR1 LNHDA and CDR2 SQIVND come from the germline V gene (reference sequence). This CDR3 has 12 residues. V lost 4 bases to trimming and J lost 0 bases, with 1 base between them.

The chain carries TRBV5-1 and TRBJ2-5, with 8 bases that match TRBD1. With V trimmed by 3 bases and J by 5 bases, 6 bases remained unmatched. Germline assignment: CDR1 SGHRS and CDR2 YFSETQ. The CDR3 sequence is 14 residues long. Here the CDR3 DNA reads TGCGCCAGCAGCTCTACAGGGGGTGGCGAGACCCAGTACTTC. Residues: CASSSTGGGETQYF.

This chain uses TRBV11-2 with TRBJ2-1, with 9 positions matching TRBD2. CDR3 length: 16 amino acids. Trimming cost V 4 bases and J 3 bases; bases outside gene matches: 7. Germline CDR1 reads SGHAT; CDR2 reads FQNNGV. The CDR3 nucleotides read TGTGCCAGCAGCTACTCCGGGACTAGCCTCTACAATGAGCAGTTCTTC. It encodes CASSYSGTSLYNEQFF.

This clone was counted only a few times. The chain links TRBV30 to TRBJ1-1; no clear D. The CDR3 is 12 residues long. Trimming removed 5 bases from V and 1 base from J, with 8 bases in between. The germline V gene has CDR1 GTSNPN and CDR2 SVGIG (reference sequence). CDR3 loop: CAWLNKNTEAFF. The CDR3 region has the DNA TGTGCCTGGCTTAACAAGAACACTGAAGCTTTCTTT. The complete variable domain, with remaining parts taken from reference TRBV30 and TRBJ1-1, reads SQTIHQWPATLVQPVGSPLSLECTVEGTSNPNLYWYRQAAGRGLQLLFYSVGIGQISSEVPQNLSASRPQDRQFILSSKKLLLSDSGFYLCAWLNKNTEAFFGQGTRLTVV.

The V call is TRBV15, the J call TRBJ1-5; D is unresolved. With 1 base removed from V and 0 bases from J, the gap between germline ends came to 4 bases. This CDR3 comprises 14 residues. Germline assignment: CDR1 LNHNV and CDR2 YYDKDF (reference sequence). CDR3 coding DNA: TGTGCCACCAGCAGAGGCAATAGCAATCAGCCCCAGCATTTT. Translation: CATSRGNSNQPQHF.

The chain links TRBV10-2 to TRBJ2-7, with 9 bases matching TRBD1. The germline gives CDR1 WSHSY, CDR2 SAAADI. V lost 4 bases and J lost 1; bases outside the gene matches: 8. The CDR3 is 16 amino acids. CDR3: CASSGLGDRASYEQYF. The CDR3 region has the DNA TGCGCCAGCAGTGGTTTAGGGGACAGGGCATCCTACGAGCAGTACTTC.

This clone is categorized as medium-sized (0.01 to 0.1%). The CDR3 spells CASSFGQGEGELFF. Here the CDR3 DNA reads TGTGCCAGCAGCTTCGGACAGGGGGAAGGGGAGCTGTTTTTT. The chain couples TRBV11-2 to TRBJ2-2, with 10 bases fitting TRBD1. This CDR3 comprises 14 residues. Germline assignment: CDR1 SGHAT and CDR2 FQNNGV. J was trimmed by 8 bases and V by 3 bases; bases with no gene match: 3.

In nucleotides, the CDR3 is TGTGCCAGCAAGGGGAGGGACGTCTACAATGAGCAGTTCTTC. Translating it yields CASKGRDVYNEQFF. The V call is TRBV7-9, the J call TRBJ2-1, with 7 bases matching TRBD2. This CDR3 has 14 residues. Germline V gives CDR1 SEHNR, CDR2 FQNEAQ (reference sequence). V lost 7 bases, J lost 3 bases, and 6 bases stayed unmatched.

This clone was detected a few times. CDR3 sequence reads: CAWSVIWNTIYF. Here the CDR3 DNA reads TGTGCCTGGAGTGTAATCTGGAACACCATATATTTT. V is TRBV30 and J is TRBJ1-3; D ambiguous. The CDR3 extends over 12 amino acids. V was clipped by 0 bases and J by 7 bases, with 7 bases between them. The V gene's germline CDR1 is GTSNPN and CDR2 SVGIG (reference sequence).

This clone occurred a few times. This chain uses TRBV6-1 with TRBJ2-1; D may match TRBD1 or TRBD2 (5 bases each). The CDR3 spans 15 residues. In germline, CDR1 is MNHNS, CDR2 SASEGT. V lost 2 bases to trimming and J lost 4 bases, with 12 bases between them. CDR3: CASSERDPSYNEQFF. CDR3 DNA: TGTGCCAGCAGTGAACGGGACCCGTCTTACAATGAGCAGTTCTTC.

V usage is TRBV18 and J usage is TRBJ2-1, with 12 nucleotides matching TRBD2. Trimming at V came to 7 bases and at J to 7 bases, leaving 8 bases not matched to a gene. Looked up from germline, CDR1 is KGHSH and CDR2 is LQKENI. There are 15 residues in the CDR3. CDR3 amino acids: CASFRLAGGPNEQFF. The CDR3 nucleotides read TGTGCCAGCTTTCGTCTAGCGGGAGGGCCGAATGAGCAGTTCTTC.

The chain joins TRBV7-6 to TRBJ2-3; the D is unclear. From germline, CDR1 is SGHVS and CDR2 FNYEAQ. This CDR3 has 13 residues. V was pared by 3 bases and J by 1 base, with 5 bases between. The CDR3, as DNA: TGTGCCAGCAGCTTTGGGGGCACAGATACGCAGTATTTT. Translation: CASSFGGTDTQYF.

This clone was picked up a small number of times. The CDR3 sequence is CASSLEGTGFREQYF. CDR3 sequence (DNA): TGCGCCAGCAGCTTGGAAGGGACAGGGTTTCGAGAGCAGTACTTC. This sequence joins TRBV5-1 and TRBJ2-7; 9 bases fit TRBD1. The V gene end was trimmed by 0 bases and the J gene end by 7 bases; junction bases not matched to a gene: 8. The CDR3 is made up of 15 amino acids. Germline CDR1 reads SGHRS; CDR2 reads YFSETQ.

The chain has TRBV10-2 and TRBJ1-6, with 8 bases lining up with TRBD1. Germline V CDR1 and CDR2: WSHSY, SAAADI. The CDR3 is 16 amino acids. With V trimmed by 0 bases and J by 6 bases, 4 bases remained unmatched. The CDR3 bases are TGCGCCAGCAGTGAGTCGAACAGGGGGACTAATTCACCCCTCCACTTT. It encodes CASSESNRGTNSPLHF.

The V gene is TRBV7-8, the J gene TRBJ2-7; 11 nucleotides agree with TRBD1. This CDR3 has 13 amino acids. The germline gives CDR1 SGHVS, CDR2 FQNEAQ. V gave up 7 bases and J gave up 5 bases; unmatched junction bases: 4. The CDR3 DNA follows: TGTGCCAGCAACCGGGACAGGGGGAACGAGCAGTACTTC. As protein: CASNRDRGNEQYF.